One TCR beta chain is described in this entry. There are 12 residues in the CDR3. The V end was cut by 5 bases, the J end by 4 bases, with 5 bases between. Germline assignment: CDR1 KGHDR and CDR2 SFDVKD. These data come from a study of blood T cell repertoires in COVID-19. Study overall: PBMCs, B-cell-depleted T cells, or T cells were the source of the cDNA or gDNA that made up the material.

Produced via immunoSEQ multiplex PCR; TCRdb's table is partial and in-frame only. The repertoire holds about 200,000 clones, roughly four fifths seen once, with around 2.5% in the top ten. The J gene is TRBJ2-1, the V gene TRBV24-1; no clear D gene. The clonotype was recovered from a middle-aged woman with active or convalescent COVID-19. The sample was peripheral blood. DNA of the CDR3: TGTGCCACCAGTGCCCGGTACAATGAGCAGTTCTTC. Translating gives CATSARYNEQFF.